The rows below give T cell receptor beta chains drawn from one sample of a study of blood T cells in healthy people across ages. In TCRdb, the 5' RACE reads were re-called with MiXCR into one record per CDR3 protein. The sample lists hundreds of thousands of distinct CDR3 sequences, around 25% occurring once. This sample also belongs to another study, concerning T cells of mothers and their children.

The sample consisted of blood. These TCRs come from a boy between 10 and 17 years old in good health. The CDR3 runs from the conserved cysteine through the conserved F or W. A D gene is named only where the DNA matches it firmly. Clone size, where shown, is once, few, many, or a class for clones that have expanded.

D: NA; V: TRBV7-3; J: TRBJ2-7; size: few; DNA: TGTGCCAGCAGCCAGGAACTGACTCCGTCTTACGAGCAGTACTTC; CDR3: CASSQELTPSYEQYF
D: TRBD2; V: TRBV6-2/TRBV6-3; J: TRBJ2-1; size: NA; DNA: TGCGCCAGCAGTTATTTGACTAGCGGGGGGAATGAGCAGTTCTTC; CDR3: CASSYLTSGGNEQFF
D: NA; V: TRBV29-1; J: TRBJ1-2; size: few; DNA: TGCAGCCTTTCCGAAGGTACGGGTGGCTACACCTTC; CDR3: CSLSEGTGGYTF
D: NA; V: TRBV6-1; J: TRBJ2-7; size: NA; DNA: TGTGCCAGCAACACGCCGGGACAACCAACCAACGAGCAGTACTTC; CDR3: CASNTPGQPTNEQYF
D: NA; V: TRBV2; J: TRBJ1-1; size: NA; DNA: TGTGCACTGGGGGAGGGCCTCGGTGGAGCTTTCTTT; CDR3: CALGEGLGGAFF
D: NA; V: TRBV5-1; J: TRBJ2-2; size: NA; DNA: TGCGCCAGCAGCTTGGTTCAGAACACCGGGGAGCTGTTTTTT; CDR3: CASSLVQNTGELFF
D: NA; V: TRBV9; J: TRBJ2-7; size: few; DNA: TGTGCCAGCAGCCCCTCCCGGACAGAGCTCTACGAGCAGTACTTC; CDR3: CASSPSRTELYEQYF
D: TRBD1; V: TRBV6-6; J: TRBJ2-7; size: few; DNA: TGTGCCAGCAGGGTGACAGGGAGCTCCTACGAGCAGTACTTC; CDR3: CASRVTGSSYEQYF
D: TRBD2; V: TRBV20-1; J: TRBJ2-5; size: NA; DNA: TGCAGTGCCCTTAAGCGGGAGTCCTTGGAGACCCAGTACTTC; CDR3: CSALKRESLETQYF
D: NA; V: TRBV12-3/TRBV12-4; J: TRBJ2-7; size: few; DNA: TGTGCCAGCAGCTCGGGACTTCCCTCCTACGAGCAGTACTTC; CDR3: CASSSGLPSYEQYF
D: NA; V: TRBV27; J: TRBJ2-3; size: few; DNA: TGTGCCAGCAGTTTATCGGCGGGGCCAATCACAGATACGCAGTATTTT; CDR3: CASSLSAGPITDTQYF
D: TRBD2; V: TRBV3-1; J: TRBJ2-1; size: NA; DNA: TGTGCCAGCAGCCCCTCTAGCGGGAGGACAAACAATGAGCAGTTCTTC; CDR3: CASSPSSGRTNNEQFF
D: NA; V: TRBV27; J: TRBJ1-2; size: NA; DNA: TGTGCCAGCAGAATGGCAGGAGGGGTTTATGGCTACACCTTC; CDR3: CASRMAGGVYGYTF
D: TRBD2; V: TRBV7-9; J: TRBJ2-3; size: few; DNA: TGTGCCAGCAGCTCGCTGACTAGCGGGGGGATTAATTTAAAAGATACGCAGTATTTT; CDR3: CASSSLTSGGINLKDTQYF
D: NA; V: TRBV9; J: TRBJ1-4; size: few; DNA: TGTGCCAGCAGCGCCCAGGGCTCCGTAAATGAAAAACTGTTTTTT; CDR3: CASSAQGSVNEKLFF
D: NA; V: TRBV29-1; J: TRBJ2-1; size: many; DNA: TGCAGCGTTGAAAGGATGGGTGAGCAGTTCTTC; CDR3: CSVERMGEQFF
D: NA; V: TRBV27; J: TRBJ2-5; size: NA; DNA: TGTGCCAGCAGACCCCGATTGGGGACCTACCGGGAGCAGTACTTC; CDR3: CASRPRLGTYREQYF
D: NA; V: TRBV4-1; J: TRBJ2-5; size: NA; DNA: TGCGCCAGCAGCCAAGATACAGAGCCAAGGTTCTTC; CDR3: CASSQDTEPRFF
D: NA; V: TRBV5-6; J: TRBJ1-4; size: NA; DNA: TGTGCCAGCACCCGGGACGGATTCTCTCTTAATGAAAAACTGTTTTTT; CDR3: CASTRDGFSLNEKLFF
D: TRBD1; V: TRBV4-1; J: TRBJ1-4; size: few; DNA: TGCGCCAGCAGCCTCCGGGACAGGGGGCTCCCAACTAATGAAAAACTGTTTTTT; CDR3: CASSLRDRGLPTNEKLFF
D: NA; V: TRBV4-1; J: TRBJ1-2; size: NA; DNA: TGCGCCAGCAGCCAAGTGACAGGTAGCTATGGCTACACCTTC; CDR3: CASSQVTGSYGYTF
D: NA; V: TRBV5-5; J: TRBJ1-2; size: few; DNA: TGTGCCAGCAGCTACGACGCCAGCGATTATGGCTACACCTTC; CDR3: CASSYDASDYGYTF
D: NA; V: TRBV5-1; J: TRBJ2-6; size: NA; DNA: TGCGCCAGCAGCTTGGGAGGGGACCACCTTGGGTGGGCCAACGTCCTGACTTTC; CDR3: CASSLGGDHLGWANVLTF
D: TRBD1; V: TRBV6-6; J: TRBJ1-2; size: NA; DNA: TGTGCCAGCAGTTACGGGACAGATCATGGCTACACCTTC; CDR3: CASSYGTDHGYTF
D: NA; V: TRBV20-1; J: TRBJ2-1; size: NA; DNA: TGCAGTGCTAGAGCAATCGCGCTGTTAAATGAGCAGTTCTTC; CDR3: CSARAIALLNEQFF
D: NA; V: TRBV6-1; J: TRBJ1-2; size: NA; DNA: TGTGCCAGCAGTGAAAGCGGTGCTAACTATGGCTACACCTTC; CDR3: CASSESGANYGYTF
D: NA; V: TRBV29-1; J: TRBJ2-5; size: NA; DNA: TGCAGCGTTGGCCCAGGGGTCGGCGAACAAGAGACCCAGTACTTC; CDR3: CSVGPGVGEQETQYF
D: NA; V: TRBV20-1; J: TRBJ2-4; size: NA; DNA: TGCAGTGCCCTCGACCCCTTTCGGGCCAAAAACATTCAGTACTTC; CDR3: CSALDPFRAKNIQYF
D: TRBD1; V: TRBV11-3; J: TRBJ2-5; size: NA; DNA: TGTGCCAGCAGCTTAGAGGGACAGGGGTCGGGAGAGACCCAGTACTTC; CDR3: CASSLEGQGSGETQYF
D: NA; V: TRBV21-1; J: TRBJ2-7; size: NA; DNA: TGTGCCAGCAGCACCCCGGGACAGGGGATCCCCGAGCAGTACTTC; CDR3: CASSTPGQGIPEQYF
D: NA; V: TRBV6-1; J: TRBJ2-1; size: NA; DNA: TGTGCCAGCAGTGACACGGGGGCAAACTACAATGAGCAGTTCTTC; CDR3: CASSDTGANYNEQFF
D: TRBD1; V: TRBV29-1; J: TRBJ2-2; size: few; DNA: TGCAGCGTTGATAGGGGGCTGGGCACCGGGGAGCTGTTTTTT; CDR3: CSVDRGLGTGELFF
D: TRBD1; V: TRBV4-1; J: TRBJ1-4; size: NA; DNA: TGCGCCAGCAGCCAGGACGGGACAGGGTTTGAAAAACTGTTTTTT; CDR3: CASSQDGTGFEKLFF
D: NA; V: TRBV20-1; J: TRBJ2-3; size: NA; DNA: TGCAGTGGTTGGCGGAGTGATACGCAGTATTTT; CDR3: CSGWRSDTQYF
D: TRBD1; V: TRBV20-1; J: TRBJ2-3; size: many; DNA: TGCAGTGCTAGCCGGACAGGGGTATCTACGCAGTATTTT; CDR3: CSASRTGVSTQYF
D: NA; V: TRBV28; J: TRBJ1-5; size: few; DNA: TGTGCCAGCACGCCAGCTGGGGTTTCGAATCAGCCCCAGCATTTT; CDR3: CASTPAGVSNQPQHF
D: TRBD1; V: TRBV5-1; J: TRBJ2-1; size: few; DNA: TGCGCCAGCAGCCCCGGACAGGGGAATTACAATGAGCAGTTCTTC; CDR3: CASSPGQGNYNEQFF
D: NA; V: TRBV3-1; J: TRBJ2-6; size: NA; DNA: TGTGCCAGCAGCCAGGGAGTGGGCATCTCTGGGGCCAACGTCCTGACTTTC; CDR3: CASSQGVGISGANVLTF
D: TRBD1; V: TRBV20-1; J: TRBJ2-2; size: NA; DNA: TGCAGTGCTAGATTCCAACCAGGGACAGGGAACACCGGGGAGCTGTTTTTT; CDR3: CSARFQPGTGNTGELFF
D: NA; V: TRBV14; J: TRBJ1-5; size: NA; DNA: TGTGCCAGCAGCCAGGGGACACATCAGCCCCAGCATTTT; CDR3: CASSQGTHQPQHF
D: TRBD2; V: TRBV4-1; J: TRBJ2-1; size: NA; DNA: TGCGCCAGCAGCCAAGATCAGGGACTAGCGGGAGTAGAGCAGTTCTTC; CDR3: CASSQDQGLAGVEQFF
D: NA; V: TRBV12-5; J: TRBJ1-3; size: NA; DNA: TGTGCTAGTGGTTTGTATACAGGGAGGGAAAACACCATATATTTT; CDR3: CASGLYTGRENTIYF
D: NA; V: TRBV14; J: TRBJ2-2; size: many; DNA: TGTGCCAGCAGCCACAGGGGGAACACCGGGGAGCTGTTTTTT; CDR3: CASSHRGNTGELFF
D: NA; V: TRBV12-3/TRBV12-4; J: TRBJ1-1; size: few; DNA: TGTGCCAGCTACAGGGCCACTGAAGCTTTCTTT; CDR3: CASYRATEAFF
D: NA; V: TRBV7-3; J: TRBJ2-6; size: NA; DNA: TGTGCCAGCAGCTCTCCTGGCGAGGGGCCCGGGGCCAACGTCCTGACTTTC; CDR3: CASSSPGEGPGANVLTF
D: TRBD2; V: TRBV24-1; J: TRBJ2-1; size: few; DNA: TGTGCCACAAGTGAGGGGACTAGAAACAATGAGCAGTTCTTC; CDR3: CATSEGTRNNEQFF
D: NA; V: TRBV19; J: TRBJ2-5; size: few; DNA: TGTGCCAGTACGTCCAGAAGAGAAGAGACCCAGTACTTC; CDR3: CASTSRREETQYF
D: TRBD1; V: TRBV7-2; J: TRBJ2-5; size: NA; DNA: TGTGCCAGCAGCTCCCGGACAGGGTCAGAGACCCAGTACTTC; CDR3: CASSSRTGSETQYF
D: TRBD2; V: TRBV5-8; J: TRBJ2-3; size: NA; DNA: TGTGCCAGCAGCATTGGGACTAGCGGGAGTGCAGATACGCAGTATTTT; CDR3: CASSIGTSGSADTQYF
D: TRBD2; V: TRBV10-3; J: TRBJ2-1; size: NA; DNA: TGTGCCATTTATTCAGCGGGGGGAGACAATGAGCAGTTCTTC; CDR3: CAIYSAGGDNEQFF
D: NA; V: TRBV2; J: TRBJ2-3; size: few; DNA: TGTGCCAGCACTCGCCTAGACACAGATACGCAGTATTTT; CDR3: CASTRLDTDTQYF
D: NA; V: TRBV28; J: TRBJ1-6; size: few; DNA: TGTGCCAGCTCCCTAGCAGGGGCAGGAAATTCACCCCTCCACTTT; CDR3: CASSLAGAGNSPLHF
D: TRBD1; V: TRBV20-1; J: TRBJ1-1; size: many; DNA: TGCAGTGCTACGAGTCCCGGGACAGGGACGAACACTGAAGCTTTCTTT; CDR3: CSATSPGTGTNTEAFF
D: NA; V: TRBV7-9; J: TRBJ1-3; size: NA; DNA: TGTGCCAGCACCCCCAAGGGTGCCTCTGGAAACACCATATATTTT; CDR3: CASTPKGASGNTIYF
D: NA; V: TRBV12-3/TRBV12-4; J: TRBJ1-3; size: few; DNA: TGTGCCAGCACTCCCTTGCCCACCATATATTTT; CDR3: CASTPLPTIYF
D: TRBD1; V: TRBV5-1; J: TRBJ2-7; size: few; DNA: TGCGCCAGCAGCTTGATGAGGGGGCCCTACGAGCAGTACTTC; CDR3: CASSLMRGPYEQYF
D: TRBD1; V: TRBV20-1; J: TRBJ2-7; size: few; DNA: TGCAGTGCTAGAGCTCCAGGGGGCGCTTCCTACGAGCAGTACTTC; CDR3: CSARAPGGASYEQYF
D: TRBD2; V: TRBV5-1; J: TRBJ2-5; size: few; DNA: TGCGCCAGCAGCCCGGCCCGGACTAGGGAACAAGAGACCCAGTACTTC; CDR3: CASSPARTREQETQYF
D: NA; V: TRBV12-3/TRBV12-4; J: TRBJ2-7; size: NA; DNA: TGTGCCAGCAGTTTAGTCGGCCCGAGGGACGAGCAGTACTTC; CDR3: CASSLVGPRDEQYF
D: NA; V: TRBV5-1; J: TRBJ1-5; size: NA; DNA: TGCGCCAGCAGCTTGGGGCAGTCGGGTCAGCCCCAGCATTTT; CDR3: CASSLGQSGQPQHF